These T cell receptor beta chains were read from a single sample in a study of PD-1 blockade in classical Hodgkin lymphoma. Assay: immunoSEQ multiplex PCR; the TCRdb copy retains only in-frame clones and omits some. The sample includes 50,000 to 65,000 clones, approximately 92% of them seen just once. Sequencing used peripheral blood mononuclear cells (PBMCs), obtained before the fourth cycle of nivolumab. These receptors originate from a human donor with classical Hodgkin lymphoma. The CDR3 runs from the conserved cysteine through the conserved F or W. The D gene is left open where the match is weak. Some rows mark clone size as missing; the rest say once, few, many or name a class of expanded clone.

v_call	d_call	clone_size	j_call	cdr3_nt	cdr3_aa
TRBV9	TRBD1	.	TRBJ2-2	TGTGCCAGCAGCGGACAGGGGTTCAGGACGAACACCGGGGAGCTGTTTTTT	CASSGQGFRTNTGELFF
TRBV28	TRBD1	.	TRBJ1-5	TGTGCCAGCAGTAAGGACAGGGGGGTGGGCCAGCCCCAGCATTTT	CASSKDRGVGQPQHF
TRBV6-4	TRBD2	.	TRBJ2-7	TGTGCCAGCAGTGACTCGAACTCAAAGACTAGCGGGCATTGGGAGCAGTACTTC	CASSDSNSKTSGHWEQYF
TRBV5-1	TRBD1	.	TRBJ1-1	TGCGCCAGCAGCAATGGACAGGGGATGAACACTGAAGCTTTCTTT	CASSNGQGMNTEAFF
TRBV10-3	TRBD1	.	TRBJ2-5	TGTGCCATCAGGGGGGACAGGGGGATCGAGACCCAGTACTTC	CAIRGDRGIETQYF
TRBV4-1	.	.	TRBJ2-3	TGCGCCAGCAGCCAACCCCCCCGGGGTAGCGGGCAGTATTTT	CASSQPPRGSGQYF
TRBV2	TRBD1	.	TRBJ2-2	TGTGCCAGCAGTCGACAGGGTCCCGGGCTGTTTTTT	CASSRQGPGLFF
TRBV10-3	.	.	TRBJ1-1	TGTGCCATCAGTTCAGGGACTGAAGCTTTCTTT	CAISSGTEAFF
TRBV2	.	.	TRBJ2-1	TGTGCCAGCTCCTTTAGGAGCTCCTACAATGAGCAGTTCTTC	CASSFRSSYNEQFF
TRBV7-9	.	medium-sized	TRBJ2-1	TGTGCCAGCAGCTTCTTGGCCAGGGGCGAGTACAATGAGCAGTTCTTC	CASSFLARGEYNEQFF
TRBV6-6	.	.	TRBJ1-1	TGTGCCAGCAGTTACATGGATGAAGCTTTCTTT	CASSYMDEAFF
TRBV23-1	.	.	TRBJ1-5	TGCGCCAGCAGTCCCAAACGGTGGCAGATCCGAAGCAATCAGCCCCAGCATTTT	CASSPKRWQIRSNQPQHF
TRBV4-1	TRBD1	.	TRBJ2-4	TGCGCCAGCAGCCAAGATGGGGCAGGGGGAAACATTCAGTACTTC	CASSQDGAGGNIQYF
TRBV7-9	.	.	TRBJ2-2	TGTGCCAGCAGCTTATCGACACAGGGATTGTCCGGGGAGCTGTTTTTT	CASSLSTQGLSGELFF
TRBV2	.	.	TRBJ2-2	TGTGCCAGCAGTAACACCGGGTACAACACCGGGGAGCTGTTTTTT	CASSNTGYNTGELFF
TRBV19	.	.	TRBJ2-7	TGTGCCAGTAGTATAGAAGGGCGCGGGACCTACGAGCAGTACTTC	CASSIEGRGTYEQYF
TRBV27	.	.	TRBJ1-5	TGTGCCAGCAGTTTGGGCAGAAATCAGCCCCAGCATTTT	CASSLGRNQPQHF
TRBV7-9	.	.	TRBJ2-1	TGTGCCAGCAGCTTAGTTTCCCCAAGGTTTAACAATGAGCAGTTCTTC	CASSLVSPRFNNEQFF
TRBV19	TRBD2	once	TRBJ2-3	TGTGCCAGTAGGTTAGCGGGGGCGCATCGAGATACGCAGTATTTT	CASRLAGAHRDTQYF
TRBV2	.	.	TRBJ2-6	TGTGCCAGTCTGGGTGGTTCTGGGGCCAACGTCCTGACTTTC	CASLGGSGANVLTF
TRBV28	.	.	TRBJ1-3	TGTGCCAGCAGTTCGGGCCTCCGAACCCCTGGAAACACCATATATTTT	CASSSGLRTPGNTIYF
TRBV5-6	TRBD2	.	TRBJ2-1	TGTGCCAGCAGCTGGGGGACTAGCGGGAGTAATGAGCAGTTCTTC	CASSWGTSGSNEQFF
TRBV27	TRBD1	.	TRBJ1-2	TGTGCCAGCGGGGACAGGGCAGGCTATGGCTACACCTTC	CASGDRAGYGYTF
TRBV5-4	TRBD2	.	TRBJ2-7	TGTGCCAGCAGCTTGGCCTCTAGCGGGAGTACCTACGAGCAGTACTTC	CASSLASSGSTYEQYF
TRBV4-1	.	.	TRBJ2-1	TGCGCCAGCAGCCAAGGGGATGGGTTCCATGAGCAGTTCTTC	CASSQGDGFHEQFF
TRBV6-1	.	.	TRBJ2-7	TGTGCCAGCACGGGTGGTCTAGCCGGTTCCTACGAGCAGTACTTC	CASTGGLAGSYEQYF
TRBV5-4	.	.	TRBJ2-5	TGTGCCAGCAGCTGGGCCAGGGAAGAGACCCAGTACTTC	CASSWAREETQYF
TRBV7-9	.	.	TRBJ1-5	TGTGCCAGCAGCTTAGCGTGGGGGGCCGGGGGTAGTCAGCCCCAGCATTTT	CASSLAWGAGGSQPQHF
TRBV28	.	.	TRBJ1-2	TGTGCCAGCAGTTTTCCGGGCGGAGGCTACACCTTC	CASSFPGGGYTF
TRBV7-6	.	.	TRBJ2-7	TGTGCCAGCAGCTTAGGGACTGGTCTCAACGAGCAGTACTTC	CASSLGTGLNEQYF
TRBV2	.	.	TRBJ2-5	TGTGCCAGCAGTGATTGGGCAGTCCAAGAGACCCAGTACTTC	CASSDWAVQETQYF
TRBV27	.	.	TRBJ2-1	TGTGCCAGCAGTTTGATAACAGGGAGGTACAATGAGCAGTTCTTC	CASSLITGRYNEQFF
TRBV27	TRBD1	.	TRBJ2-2	TGTGCCAGCGGCGCCGAAGACAGGGTCGCCGGGGAGCTGTTTTTT	CASGAEDRVAGELFF
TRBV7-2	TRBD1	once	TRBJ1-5	TGTGCCAGCAGCTCCAGGACAGGATCAGGCCAGCCCCAGCATTTT	CASSSRTGSGQPQHF
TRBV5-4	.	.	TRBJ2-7	TGTGCCAGCAGCTTGTTCCGGGCCGAGCAGTACTTC	CASSLFRAEQYF
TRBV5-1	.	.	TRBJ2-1	TGCGCCAGCAGCCTTCATACATTGAACAATGAGCAGTTCTTC	CASSLHTLNNEQFF
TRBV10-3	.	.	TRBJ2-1	TGTGCCATCAGTAAGGGACTTCAATACAATGAGCAGTTCTTC	CAISKGLQYNEQFF
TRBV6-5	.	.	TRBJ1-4	TGTGCCAGCAGGTCCCTCTCAGTCGAAAAACTGTTTTTT	CASRSLSVEKLFF
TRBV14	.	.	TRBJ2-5	TGTGCCAGCAGCCCCGATTTCGGGGAGACCCAGTACTTC	CASSPDFGETQYF
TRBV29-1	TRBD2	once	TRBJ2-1	TGCAGCGCAGGGACTATCTACAATGAGCAGTTCTTC	CSAGTIYNEQFF
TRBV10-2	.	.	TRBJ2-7	TGCGCCAGCCCGCAGGGACGGTTGAACGAGCAGTACTTC	CASPQGRLNEQYF
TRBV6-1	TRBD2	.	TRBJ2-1	TGTGCCAGCAGTGATAAACTAGCGGGAGGCCCAGTAGAGCAGTTCTTC	CASSDKLAGGPVEQFF
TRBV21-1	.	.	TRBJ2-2	TGTGCCAGCAGCGGACGACCCCGGGACACGGACGTTAGAGGGGACACCGGGGAGCTGTTTTTT	CASSGRPRDTDVRGDTGELFF
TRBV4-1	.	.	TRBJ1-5	TGCGCCAGCAGCCAATGGTCCAATAGCAATCAGCCCCAGCATTTT	CASSQWSNSNQPQHF
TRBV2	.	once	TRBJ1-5	TGTGCCAGCAGTCTCGATATGTGGGGGGGGCCCAATCAGCCCCAGCATTTT	CASSLDMWGGPNQPQHF
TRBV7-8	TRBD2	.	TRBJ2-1	TGTGCCAGCAGCTTAGTCCGGCTAGCGGGAGGGCTCGACTCCTACAATGAGCAGTTCTTC	CASSLVRLAGGLDSYNEQFF
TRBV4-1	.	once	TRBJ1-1	TGCGCCAGCAGCCAGAATAGGGATCGGCTGAACACTGAAGCTTTCTTT	CASSQNRDRLNTEAFF